One and the same sample provided the 14 T cell receptor beta chains below, sequenced in a study of T cells in Graves' hyperthyroidism and ophthalmopathy. The TCR beta CDR3 regions underwent amplification using RNA transcripts as the source. Researchers ran a first-round RT-PCR on the TCR CDR3 using the HTBI primer set. Each CDR3 protein gets one entry after TCRdb re-called the multiplex PCR reads with MiXCR. Among 400,000 to 500,000 distinct CDR3 sequences listed, roughly 13% were seen once. Input material: blood. The origin of the receptors is a woman aged 18-29 years with Graves' hyperthyroidism.

The table lists this clonotype with many counts. The CDR3 spells CASSLAGPARQTQYF. CDR3 nucleotide sequence: TGCGCCAGCAGCCTCGCGGGACCAGCGCGTCAAACGCAGTATTTT. The rearrangement links TRBV5-1 to TRBJ2-3, with D possibly matching TRBD2 (6 bases). Deletions cut 4 bases from V and 9 bases from J, with 21 bases between. The CDR3 runs to 15 residues. Per germline, CDR1 SGHRS and CDR2 YFSETQ.

This clonotype was counted only a few times. This chain uses TRBV6-1 with TRBJ2-2; D could derive from TRBD1 or TRBD2 (5 bases each). CDR1 MNHNS and CDR2 SASEGT come from the germline V gene. The V gene lost 6 bases and the J gene lost 0 bases, with 11 bases spanning the gap. The CDR3 sequence is 15 residues long. The CDR3 sequence is CASRWDPTNTGELFF. The CDR3 DNA reads TGTGCCAGCAGATGGGACCCTACGAACACCGGGGAGCTGTTTTTT.

This clonotype was observed at least ten times. The gene calls are TRBV7-3 and TRBJ2-3; no reliable D call. Germline CDR1 reads SGHTA; CDR2 reads FQGTGA. The CDR3 runs 13 residues. V was trimmed by 4 bases and J by 5 bases, leaving 10 bases between them. This chain's CDR3 is CASSSSRVDTQYF. The CDR3 bases are TGTGCCAGCAGCTCCTCAAGGGTAGATACGCAGTATTTT.

The J gene is TRBJ2-1, the V gene TRBV3-1; 11 bases align to TRBD2. Germline V gives CDR1 LGHDT, CDR2 YNNKEL (reference sequence). V was clipped by 1 base and J by 3 bases; unmatched bases: 5. This CDR3 comprises 17 residues. The DNA for the CDR3 is TGTGCCAGCAGCCAAGCCGGGACTAGCGGACACTACAATGAGCAGTTCTTC. Its protein is CASSQAGTSGHYNEQFF.

J is TRBJ2-4 and V is TRBV28, with D tentatively TRBD1 or TRBD2 (5 bases each). The CDR3 has 15 amino acids. V was shortened by 5 bases and J by 16 bases, with 27 bases between the two germline ends. From germline, CDR1 is MDHEN and CDR2 SYDVKM. The CDR3 loop reads CASSPGHGAGSFSYF. DNA for the CDR3: TGTGCCAGCAGTCCTGGACACGGGGCCGGGTCATTCTCTTACTTC.

This clonotype was counted a few times. This chain uses TRBV20-1 with TRBJ2-2; a possible D gene is TRBD2 (6 bases). The V gene's germline CDR1 is DFQATT and CDR2 SNEGSKA (reference sequence). The CDR3 consists of 14 residues. Between the trimmed V and J ends, which lost 0 bases and 9 bases, there was a span of 14 bases. The CDR3 DNA reads as TGCAGTGCTAGAGATAGCGGCCCCTCCCGGGAGCTGTTTTTT. Translated: CSARDSGPSRELFF.

This clonotype has a count of ten or more. The rearrangement links TRBV28 to TRBJ2-5; 9 positions agree with TRBD2. Per germline, CDR1 MDHEN and CDR2 SYDVKM. CDR3 length: 16 amino acids. Trimming cost V 2 bases and J 0 bases; bases outside gene matches: 4. CDR3 in DNA: TGTGCCAGCAGTTTAGCGGGAGGGGTGTACCAAGAGACCCAGTACTTC. Encoded protein: CASSLAGGVYQETQYF.

J is TRBJ1-2 and V is TRBV7-2, with 8 nucleotides matching TRBD1. The J segment lost 4 bases and the V segment lost 1 base, leaving 2 bases of the junction unmatched. The CDR3 runs 14 residues. CDR1 SGHTA and CDR2 FQGNSA come from the germline V gene. For the CDR3, the DNA is TGTGCCAGCAGCTTAGGGGACAGGCGCTATGGCTACACCTTC. It translates to CASSLGDRRYGYTF.

As concerns this clonotype: A much larger clone is a single base away; this may be a read error. The chain carries TRBV30 and TRBJ1-3; no clear D gene. The CDR3 has 14 amino acids. V dropped 5 bases and J dropped 2 bases, with 13 bases sitting between them. Germline V gene data show CDR1 as GTSNPN and CDR2 as SVGIG (reference sequence). The DNA for the CDR3 is TGTGCCTGGGGAGCTGCTGGCGCTGGAAACACCATATATTTT. Protein product: CAWGAAGAGNTIYF.

This rearrangement joins TRBV5-1 to TRBJ2-7; the D is unclear. Germline V lookup: CDR1 SGHRS, CDR2 YFSETQ. The CDR3 length is 15 residues. Deletions cut 3 bases from V and 0 bases from J, with 13 bases between. CDR3 loop: CASSWGNGSSYEQYF. The CDR3 region has the DNA TGCGCCAGCAGCTGGGGTAACGGTAGCTCCTACGAGCAGTACTTC.

J is TRBJ2-5 and V is TRBV5-8; the D gene is possibly TRBD1 (5 bases). The V end lost 7 bases, the J end lost 0 bases, and 16 bases lay between the germline ends. The CDR3 totals 15 residues. The germline gives CDR1 SGHTS, CDR2 YDEGEE. CDR3 nucleotides: TGTGCCAGCGGGGCAGGGTCCCAGTACCAAGAGACCCAGTACTTC. This codes for CASGAGSQYQETQYF. The full variable domain, with the rest looked up from reference TRBV5-8 and TRBJ2-5, is EAGVTQSPTHLIKTRGQQATLRCSPISGHTSVYWYQQALGLGLQFLLWYDEGEERNRGNFPPRFSGRQFPNYSSELNVNALELEDSALYLCASGAGSQYQETQYFGPGTRLLVL.

The V gene is TRBV20-1, the J gene TRBJ2-5; D remains unclear. Trimming took 6 bases from V and 2 from J, leaving 13 bases between them. Germline V gene sequence: CDR1 DFQATT, CDR2 SNEGSKA (reference sequence). CDR3 length: 13 amino acids. CDR3 nucleotides: TGCAGTGCCAAACGCCAGGCTCAAGAGACCCAGTACTTC. It codes for CSAKRQAQETQYF.

This clonotype was counted at least ten times. This chain connects TRBV27 to TRBJ2-7, with D hard to call. CDR1 is MNHEY, CDR2 SMNVEV, per germline (reference sequence). This CDR3 spans 14 amino acids. Trimming pared 4 bases from V and 2 bases from J, leaving 12 bases between. CDR3 amino acids: CASSSQTDAYEQYF. The CDR3 bases are TGTGCCAGCAGTTCTCAGACGGATGCCTACGAGCAGTACTTC.

The chain recombines TRBV7-9 with TRBJ2-6; 8 nucleotides agree with TRBD2. Trimming took 0 bases from V and 0 from J; bases not matched to a gene: 10. From germline, CDR1 is SEHNR and CDR2 FQNEAQ (reference sequence). The CDR3 has 20 amino acids. CDR3 sequence: CASSLAPRLAGFSGANVLTF. The CDR3 region has the DNA TGTGCCAGCAGCTTAGCTCCCCGGCTAGCGGGTTTCTCTGGGGCCAACGTCCTGACTTTC.